The clone carrying this T cell receptor beta chain was detected a few times. This record comes from a study of regulatory T cells in long-lasting Graves disease. Sample time point: persistent/refractory GD, antithyroid drugs over 5 years with positive TRAb. PBMCs provided the RNA from which the TCR library was made. It was an endocrinology department in Xi'an, China, that provided the patients. CDR3-region Arm-PCR and iRepertoire HTBI primers produced the TCR beta libraries. In the original processing: Identified segments across samples numbered about 56 TRBV and approximately 15 TRBJ. Each CDR3 protein gets one entry after TCRdb re-called the multiplex PCR reads with MiXCR. TCRdb assigned the V and J calls; the authors' analysis was not used. The profile shows about 470,000 distinct CDR3 sequences, more than 20% of them singletons. Germline V gene sequence: CDR1 LNHDA, CDR2 SQIVND (reference sequence). The V end lost 4 bases, the J end lost 5 bases, and 9 bases lay between the germline ends. The CDR3 contains 13 residues.

This sequence originates from a female donor with Graves disease. The specimen comprised peripheral blood mononuclear cells (PBMCs), sampled when the disease was refractory, from a patient treated with antithyroid drugs. The rearrangement links TRBV19 to TRBJ1-5; D is perhaps TRBD1 (5 bases). The CDR3 region is CASSTGLYQPQHF. DNA for the CDR3: TGTGCCAGTAGTACGGGGCTTTATCAGCCCCAGCATTTT.